The 26 T cell receptor beta chains given below trace back to one sample, sequenced in a study of T cells after yellow fever vaccination. TCRdb itself ran the 5' RACE reads through MiXCR, one entry per CDR3 protein. The sample holds approximately 330,000 distinct CDR3 sequences, under 15% seen once. The starting material was CD4+ T cells sorted from PBMCs, obtained 15 days after the yellow fever booster vaccination. The receptors shown here come from a man younger than 35 who received the YFV17D yellow fever vaccine.

This clonotype came up a few times. The chain links TRBV5-1 to TRBJ2-3; D is unresolved. There are 15 residues in the CDR3. Per the germline V gene, CDR1 is SGHRS and CDR2 is YFSETQ. V lost 0 bases, J lost 2 bases, and 10 bases lay in between. This CDR3 reads CASSLVPDSTDTQYF. In nucleotides, the CDR3 is TGCGCCAGCAGCTTGGTGCCCGACTCCACAGATACGCAGTATTTT.

This clonotype was detected a few times. The chain has TRBV27 and TRBJ1-1, with a possible D match to TRBD1 (5 bases). V lost 3 bases and J 6 bases, leaving 11 bases between the germline ends. Germline CDR1 is MNHEY and CDR2 is SMNVEV (reference sequence). The CDR3 extends over 13 amino acids. The CDR3 sequence: CASSFSGLPEAFF. DNA of the CDR3: TGTGCCAGCAGTTTTTCGGGACTACCTGAAGCTTTCTTT.

The chain carries TRBV7-8 and TRBJ1-6; D is ambiguous. The CDR3 has 18 amino acids. CDR1 is SGHVS, CDR2 FQNEAQ, per germline. Trimming took 5 bases from V and 1 from J, leaving 18 bases between them. In nucleotides, the CDR3 is TGTGCCAGCAGCCTAGACCCCGGCCCCAGATCCTATAATTCACCCCTCCACTTT. This translates into CASSLDPGPRSYNSPLHF.

This clonotype has a handful of counts. The chain combines TRBV27 with TRBJ1-2, with D possibly matching TRBD1 (6 bases). The CDR3 loop spans 14 amino acids. The ends were cut back, 5 bases at V and 3 bases at J, with 13 bases in the middle. Germline V gives CDR1 MNHEY, CDR2 SMNVEV (reference sequence). The CDR3 DNA reads as TGTGCCAGCAGTCCATGGACAGACCACTATGGCTACACCTTC. Protein sequence: CASSPWTDHYGYTF.

This clonotype was counted ten times or more. The chain employs TRBV7-3 and TRBJ2-3; 9 nucleotides line up with TRBD2. Germline V lookup: CDR1 SGHTA, CDR2 FQGTGA. This CDR3 is 15 amino acids long. J was trimmed by 1 base and V by 2 bases; bases with no gene match: 1. This chain's CDR3 is CASSLQRGGTDTQYF. The CDR3 nucleotides are TGTGCCAGCAGCTTACAGCGGGGGGGCACAGATACGCAGTATTTT.

This chain joins TRBV24-1 and TRBJ2-5; D call uncertain. The V and J ends lost 11 bases and 0 bases respectively, with 18 bases between them. The V gene's germline CDR1 is KGHDR and CDR2 SFDVKD. The CDR3 spans 15 residues. Here the CDR3 reads CASASMQADQETQYF. As DNA, the CDR3 is TGTGCCAGCGCTTCTATGCAGGCGGACCAAGAGACCCAGTACTTC.

This clonotype appeared a few times. The chain has TRBV19 and TRBJ2-6, with 8 bases lining up with TRBD2. The CDR3 is made up of 18 amino acids. V gave up 0 bases and J gave up 0 bases; unmatched junction bases: 4. The germline CDR1 and CDR2 sequences are LNHDA and SQIVND (reference sequence). CDR3 residues: CASSIELADYSGANVLTF. The CDR3 coding sequence is TGTGCCAGTAGTATAGAACTAGCGGACTACTCTGGGGCCAACGTCCTGACTTTC.

This clonotype was detected a few times. CDR3 DNA sequence: TGTGCCAGCAGTTACTTCACTAGCGTTAGCACAGATACGCAGTATTTT. The encoded protein is CASSYFTSVSTDTQYF. The chain has TRBV6-5 and TRBJ2-3; TRBD2 aligns across 7 bases. CDR1 is MNHEY, CDR2 SVGAGI, per germline. V lost 1 base and J lost 0; bases outside the gene matches: 4. The CDR3 covers 16 residues.

This clonotype was seen a handful of times. The gene calls are TRBV5-1 and TRBJ2-2, with 8 bases lining up with TRBD2. There are 16 residues in the CDR3. The V segment lost 1 base and the J segment 2 bases; nucleotides outside the gene matches: 4. Germline V CDR1 and CDR2: SGHRS, YFSETQ. The CDR3: CASSLTGGPNTGELFF. The CDR3 nucleotides read TGCGCCAGCAGCTTGACGGGGGGGCCAAACACCGGGGAGCTGTTTTTT.

This clonotype was recorded many times. The gene calls are TRBV4-3 and TRBJ1-1, with TRBD1 matching over 8 bases. With 6 bases clipped from V and 5 bases from J, the junction kept 5 bases outside the gene matches. Germline V CDR1 and CDR2: LGHNA, YSLEER. The CDR3 sequence is 13 residues long. CDR3 nucleotides: TGCGCCAGCAGGGACAGGGAGGAAACTGAAGCTTTCTTT. It is translated as CASRDREETEAFF.

The chain employs TRBV9 and TRBJ1-5; D remains unclear. Germline CDR1 reads SGDLS; CDR2 reads YYNGEE. V was cut by 4 bases and J by 4 bases, with 9 bases left in between. The CDR3 length is 13 residues. The CDR3 nucleotides read TGTGCCAGCAGCACGGACCTAAATCAGCCCCAGCATTTT. Its protein product is CASSTDLNQPQHF.

This clonotype was found many times. V usage is TRBV25-1 and J usage is TRBJ1-5; D remains ambiguous. CDR1 and CDR2 from the germline V gene are MGHDK and SYGVNS. The CDR3 totals 16 residues. V lost 2 bases and J 1 base, leaving 12 bases between the germline ends. The DNA of the CDR3 is TGTGCCAGCAGTGAAACGAACAGTTGGAGCAATCAGCCCCAGCATTTT. It specifies CASSETNSWSNQPQHF.

This clonotype was detected only a few times. The chain combines TRBV19 with TRBJ1-1, with D possibly being TRBD1 (6 bases). Per the germline V gene, CDR1 is LNHDA and CDR2 is SQIVND (reference sequence). V was cut by 3 bases and J by 4 bases, with 9 bases left in between. The CDR3 has 13 amino acids. CDR3 sequence (DNA): TGTGCCAGTAGTATGGGACACGTCACTGAAGCTTTCTTT. It yields the protein CASSMGHVTEAFF.

The sample holds many counts of this clonotype. The chain carries TRBV5-1 and TRBJ2-3; D remains unclear. V was cut by 2 bases and J by 5 bases, with 6 bases left in between. The germline CDR1 and CDR2 sequences are SGHRS and YFSETQ. The CDR3 sequence is 12 residues long. The DNA for the CDR3 is TGCGCCAGCAGCTTAACGGAAGATACGCAGTATTTT. Its translation: CASSLTEDTQYF.

This clonotype was picked up a small number of times. The rearrangement links TRBV18 to TRBJ1-4; D call uncertain. CDR3 length: 13 amino acids. Germline CDR1 KGHSH, CDR2 LQKENI. V lost 2 bases, J lost 8 bases, and 9 bases lay in between. CDR3 sequence: CASSPTAREKLFF. CDR3 sequence (DNA): TGTGCCAGCTCACCAACAGCACGGGAAAAACTGTTTTTT. The variable domain in full, completed from reference TRBV18 and TRBJ1-4, reads NAGVMQNPRHLVRRRGQEARLRCSPMKGHSHVYWYRQLPEEGLKFMVYLQKENIIDESGMPKERFSAEFPKEGPSILRIQQVVRGDSAAYFCASSPTAREKLFFGSGTQLSVL.

The table lists this clonotype with a few counts. J is TRBJ2-5 and V is TRBV24-1; TRBD2 agrees at 7 bases. The length of the CDR3 is 15 residues. Germline V CDR1 and CDR2: KGHDR, SFDVKD. Germline trimming cut 3 bases from V and 2 bases from J; bases unmatched to any gene: 5. DNA for the CDR3: TGTGCCACCAGTGATCACATAGCGGGTCAAGAGACCCAGTACTTC. This gives the protein CATSDHIAGQETQYF.

This clonotype appeared many times. The chain uses TRBV5-1 and TRBJ1-2, with 7 bases lining up with TRBD1. The germline V gene encodes CDR1 SGHRS and CDR2 YFSETQ. This CDR3 region has 16 residues. With V trimmed by 4 bases and J by 0 bases, 9 bases remained unmatched. CDR3 sequence (DNA): TGCGCCAGCAGCCCCGAGGGGGCAATAGCTAACTATGGCTACACCTTC. It yields the protein CASSPEGAIANYGYTF.

Only a few counts were recorded for this clonotype. This rearrangement joins TRBV29-1 to TRBJ2-1; TRBD2 is a possible D gene (7 bases). This CDR3 is built from 15 residues. The germline V gene has CDR1 SQVTM and CDR2 ANQGSEA. Trimming stripped 2 bases from V and 2 bases from J, with 13 bases between. The CDR3 spells CSVEPTGGTYNEQFF. Here the CDR3 DNA reads TGCAGCGTTGAACCCACGGGGGGCACCTACAATGAGCAGTTCTTC.

This clonotype was seen only a few times. V and J are TRBV5-1 and TRBJ1-1; D is unclear. The CDR3 covers 15 residues. CDR1 SGHRS and CDR2 YFSETQ come from the germline V gene. V lost 1 base and J lost 0, with 10 bases in between. CDR3 sequence (DNA): TGCGCCAGCAGCTTGATTCCGGGATTGAACACTGAAGCTTTCTTT. This encodes CASSLIPGLNTEAFF.

The V call is TRBV20-1, the J call TRBJ2-3; D assignment may be TRBD1 or TRBD2 (5 bases each). The germline V gene has CDR1 DFQATT and CDR2 SNEGSKA (reference sequence). The CDR3 contains 13 residues. V lost 6 bases and J 2 bases, leaving 12 bases between the germline ends. This CDR3 is CSADPGTTDTQYF. CDR3 nucleotides: TGCAGTGCCGACCCCGGGACCACAGATACGCAGTATTTT.

The rearrangement links TRBV6-1 to TRBJ2-3, with 10 nucleotides matching TRBD2. The germline gives CDR1 MNHNS, CDR2 SASEGT. This CDR3 is 13 amino acids long. V trimming: 11 bases; J trimming: 5 bases; junction bases outside the gene matches: 7. The CDR3 loop reads CAGKRGGKDTQYF. The CDR3 bases are TGTGCCGGCAAGCGGGGGGGCAAAGATACGCAGTATTTT.

This clonotype has just a few counts. The chain has TRBV20-1 and TRBJ1-6; tentatively, D is TRBD1 (5 bases). The length of the CDR3 is 16 residues. The V end lost 0 bases, the J end lost 8 bases, and 17 bases lay between the germline ends. Germline lookup yields CDR1 DFQATT and CDR2 SNEGSKA (reference sequence). CDR3 region: CSARDRRGGGHSPLHF. The CDR3 nucleotides are TGCAGTGCTAGAGATAGAAGGGGAGGAGGGCATTCACCCCTCCACTTT.

The V call is TRBV29-1, the J call TRBJ1-2, with TRBD1 matching 9 bases. The germline V gene encodes CDR1 SQVTM and CDR2 ANQGSEA. V shed 4 bases and J 4 bases; nucleotides not matched to a gene: 4. This CDR3 spans 13 amino acids. CDR3 nucleotide sequence: TGCAGCGTTGGTGGGACAGGGAGCTATGGCTACACCTTC. Translated: CSVGGTGSYGYTF.

This clonotype came up a few times. The rearrangement links TRBV5-5 to TRBJ1-6; 7 bases fit TRBD1. The CDR3 is 14 residues long. Unmatched junction bases numbered 4, after V lost 3 bases and J lost 7 bases. Germline V gene data show CDR1 as SGHKS and CDR2 as YYEKEE (reference sequence). CDR3 in amino acids: CASSSDRVNSPLHF. The CDR3 coding sequence is TGTGCCAGCAGCTCAGACAGGGTCAATTCACCCCTCCACTTT.

The chain couples TRBV5-1 to TRBJ2-7, with D possibly matching TRBD2 (5 bases). The germline V and J ends were trimmed by 1 base and 3 bases, with 26 bases remaining between them. The CDR3 is made up of 19 amino acids. The germline V gene has CDR1 SGHRS and CDR2 YFSETQ. The CDR3 reads CASSLPAAPKTPEGYEQYF. The CDR3 bases are TGCGCCAGCAGCTTGCCTGCTGCACCAAAAACTCCCGAGGGCTACGAGCAGTACTTC.

This clonotype was counted a few times. The chain employs TRBV10-3 and TRBJ2-5; tentatively, D is TRBD1 (6 bases). This CDR3 spans 13 amino acids. V lost 6 bases and J lost 4, with 12 bases in between. Germline V gives CDR1 ENHRY, CDR2 SYGVKD. CDR3 sequence (DNA): TGTGCCATCAGCGAGGACAGCGGAGAGACCCAGTACTTC. Its protein is CAISEDSGETQYF.